This T cell receptor beta chain was sequenced in a study of response to subunit inactivated influenza vaccine. Study-level findings and limits: New T cells are recruited in small numbers by each seasonal influenza vaccination, according to the authors' suggestion.

This CDR3 spans 16 amino acids. Germline lookup yields CDR1 LNHNV and CDR2 YYDKDF (reference sequence). With 1 base removed from V and 5 bases from J, the gap between germline ends came to 15 bases. In regard to this clonotype: Its antigen remains unknown.

TCRdb processed the RT-PCR reads anew with MiXCR; each CDR3 protein has one entry. The table records around 540,000 distinct CDR3 sequences, 12% of them present only once. The TCR was taken from a man aged 50-59 years who received an inactivated influenza vaccine. The chain recombines TRBV15 with TRBJ2-4; D call uncertain. Specimen: PBMCs from blood, collected on the day of vaccination. The CDR3 sequence: CATSRVRSSRENIQYF. Here the CDR3 DNA reads TGTGCCACCAGCAGAGTACGTTCTAGTCGGGAAAACATTCAGTACTTC.